One and the same sample provided the 16 T cell receptor beta chains below, sequenced in a study of blood T cell repertoires in COVID-19. The method was immunoSEQ multiplex PCR; TCRdb's version includes in-frame clones alone and lacks a portion of them. The table has some 50,000 clones, over 70% seen once; the top ten hold over 4%. Sequenced: peripheral blood. The source of these receptors is a human donor in a cohort sampled during active COVID-19.

The chain recombines TRBV6-2 or TRBV6-3 with TRBJ2-7; 8 bases are shared with TRBD1. Losses at the gene ends were 0 bases for V and 0 bases for J; bases not matched to a gene: 1. CDR1 and CDR2 (germline): MNHEY, SVGEGT. CDR3 length equals 15 residues. CDR3 sequence: CASSYSQGASYEQYF. In nucleotides, the CDR3 is TGTGCCAGCAGTTACTCGCAGGGGGCCTCCTACGAGCAGTACTTC.

The chain couples TRBV12-5 to TRBJ2-1; no clear D. Germline lookup yields CDR1 LGHNT and CDR2 FRNRAP. CDR3 length equals 14 residues. The ends were cut back, 7 bases at V and 7 bases at J, with 17 bases in the middle. Here the CDR3 reads CASAIGALWNEQFF. CDR3 in DNA: TGTGCTAGTGCTATTGGTGCCCTCTGGAATGAGCAGTTCTTC.

V gene TRBV29-1 combines with J gene TRBJ1-1; D gene ambiguous. V was clipped by 2 bases and J by 5 bases, with 12 bases between them. Germline V gene sequence: CDR1 SQVTM, CDR2 ANQGSEA. This CDR3 is built from 13 residues. This chain's CDR3 is CSVEYPGGTEAFF. The CDR3 DNA sequence: TGCAGCGTTGAATATCCCGGAGGGACTGAAGCTTTCTTT.

This clone has a single count. The chain carries TRBV28 and TRBJ1-3, with 7 bases matching TRBD1. Germline V gives CDR1 MDHEN, CDR2 SYDVKM. CDR3 length: 14 amino acids. Germline trimming cut 9 bases from V and 4 bases from J; bases unmatched to any gene: 9. The DNA for the CDR3 is TGTGCCAGTTCCAGGGGGTCGGGAGGAAACACCATATATTTT. Its protein product is CASSRGSGGNTIYF. The full variable domain, completed using reference TRBV28 and TRBJ1-3, is DVKVTQSSRYLVKRTGEKVFLECVQDMDHENMFWYRQDPGLGLRLIYFSYDVKMKEKGDIPEGYSVSREKKERFSLILESASTNQTSMYLCASSRGSGGNTIYFGEGSWLTVV.

V gene TRBV6-5 combines with J gene TRBJ2-1; D may be TRBD1 (6 bases). In germline, CDR1 is MNHEY, CDR2 SVGAGI. The CDR3 totals 15 residues. V was clipped by 7 bases and J by 0 bases, with 13 bases between them. CDR3 region: CASIGGQYSYNEQFF. The CDR3 bases are TGTGCCAGCATTGGGGGACAATACTCCTACAATGAGCAGTTCTTC.

CDR3: CASSVAGAGGYEQYF. CDR3 DNA: TGTGCCAGCAGCGTAGCAGGGGCAGGTGGCTACGAGCAGTACTTC. The genes are TRBV9 and TRBJ2-7; TRBD1 is a possible D gene (6 bases). CDR1 is SGDLS and CDR2 is YYNGEE in the germline V gene. Trimming pared 0 bases from V and 3 bases from J, leaving 13 bases between. There are 15 residues in the CDR3.

The chain recombines TRBV6-2 or TRBV6-3 with TRBJ2-7; the D gene is possibly TRBD2 (6 bases). V was pared by 0 bases and J by 2 bases, with 11 bases between. This CDR3 comprises 15 residues. Germline values: CDR1 MNHEY, CDR2 SVGEGT. CDR3 residues: CASSYSRGRTYEQYF. For the CDR3, the DNA is TGTGCCAGCAGTTACTCGCGGGGACGGACCTACGAGCAGTACTTC.

This clone has a single count. This chain's CDR3 is CASSSGQAPWPQHF. For the CDR3, the DNA is TGTGCCAGCAGCTCGGGACAGGCCCCCTGGCCCCAGCATTTT. V gene TRBV7-8 combines with J gene TRBJ1-5; 8 bases agree with TRBD1. Germline CDR1 reads SGHVS; CDR2 reads FQNEAQ. The CDR3 runs to 14 residues. V was pared by 4 bases and J by 9 bases, with 8 bases of the junction left unmatched.

This clone has just one count. Other nucleotide sequences from this sample produce the same CDR3. The chain links TRBV12-3 or TRBV12-4 to TRBJ1-1; D remains unclear. V was shortened by 2 bases and J by 2 bases, with 6 bases between the two germline ends. The CDR3 contains 13 residues. In DNA form, the CDR3 reads TGTGCCAGCAGTTTATCGCGCAACACTGAAGCTTTCTTT. It specifies CASSLSRNTEAFF.

This clone was recorded a few times. The V and J genes are TRBV7-9 and TRBJ2-7; 12 bases match TRBD1. The germline V gene has CDR1 SEHNR and CDR2 FQNEAQ (reference sequence). The CDR3 is made up of 16 amino acids. V shed 5 bases, J shed 5 bases, and the junction held 10 bases outside the gene matches. CDR3: CASSPLPGQGAHEQYF. The CDR3 region has the DNA TGTGCCAGCAGCCCGCTGCCGGGACAGGGGGCCCACGAGCAGTACTTC.

With regard to this clone: A junction boundary mismatches the germline segment, possibly from a read error. The chain employs TRBV28 and TRBJ1-3; D remains ambiguous. Looked up from germline, CDR1 is MDHEN and CDR2 is SYDVKM. The CDR3 spans 14 residues. The CDR3 DNA follows: TGTGCCAGCAGCGACCGAGGAGCTGGGAACACCATATATTTT. Translated, it gives CASSDRGAGNTIYF.

V usage is TRBV3-1 (or the pseudogene TRBV3-2) and J usage is TRBJ1-1; 9 bases map to TRBD1. The CDR3 has 13 residues. V lost 3 bases and J lost 7; bases outside the gene matches: 3. Germline V lookup: CDR1 LGHDT, CDR2 YNNKEL (reference sequence). The CDR3 nucleotides read TGTGCCAGCAGCCACCCGACAGGGGGTGAAGCTTTCTTT. It is translated as CASSHPTGGEAFF.

This clone is a singleton in its sample. The chain combines TRBV28 with TRBJ2-6, with a tentative D call TRBD2 (5 bases). Germline V gene data show CDR1 as MDHEN and CDR2 as SYDVKM. This CDR3 has 16 residues. The V gene lost 6 bases and the J gene lost 1 base, with 13 bases spanning the gap. CDR3 region: CASSPGEASGANVLTF. The CDR3 DNA sequence: TGTGCCAGCAGCCCCGGGGAAGCGTCTGGGGCCAACGTCCTGACTTTC.

This clone was seen once. V gene TRBV30 combines with J gene TRBJ1-1, with 7 bases identical to TRBD1. Losses at the gene ends were 2 bases for V and 0 bases for J; bases not matched to a gene: 9. The germline gives CDR1 GTSNPN, CDR2 SVGIG (reference sequence). The CDR3 spans 16 residues. CDR3 in DNA: TGTGCCTGGAGTCCATGGACAGGAGACTTGAACACTGAAGCTTTCTTT. Protein sequence: CAWSPWTGDLNTEAFF. The variable domain in full, with the rest retrieved from reference TRBV30 and TRBJ1-1, is SQTIHQWPATLVQPVGSPLSLECTVEGTSNPNLYWYRQAAGRGLQLLFYSVGIGQISSEVPQNLSASRPQDRQFILSSKKLLLSDSGFYLCAWSPWTGDLNTEAFFGQGTRLTVV.

The CDR3 here is CASSGTRGENNYGYTF. In DNA form, the CDR3 reads TGTGCCAGCAGCGGTACCCGCGGGGAAAATAACTATGGCTACACCTTC. The chain has TRBV9 and TRBJ1-2; D gene uncertain. V dropped 3 bases and J dropped 1 base, with 16 bases sitting between them. CDR1 SGDLS and CDR2 YYNGEE come from the germline V gene. This CDR3 contains 16 residues.

The chain employs TRBV4-3 and TRBJ2-7, with 8 nucleotides matching TRBD2. The trim removed 0 bases at V and 3 bases at J, leaving 7 bases unmatched. The CDR3 length is 16 residues. CDR1 LGHNA and CDR2 YSLEER come from the germline V gene. CDR3 sequence (DNA): TGCGCCAGCAGCCAAGATTTACCGGGGGGGGACTACGAGCAGTACTTC. It specifies CASSQDLPGGDYEQYF.